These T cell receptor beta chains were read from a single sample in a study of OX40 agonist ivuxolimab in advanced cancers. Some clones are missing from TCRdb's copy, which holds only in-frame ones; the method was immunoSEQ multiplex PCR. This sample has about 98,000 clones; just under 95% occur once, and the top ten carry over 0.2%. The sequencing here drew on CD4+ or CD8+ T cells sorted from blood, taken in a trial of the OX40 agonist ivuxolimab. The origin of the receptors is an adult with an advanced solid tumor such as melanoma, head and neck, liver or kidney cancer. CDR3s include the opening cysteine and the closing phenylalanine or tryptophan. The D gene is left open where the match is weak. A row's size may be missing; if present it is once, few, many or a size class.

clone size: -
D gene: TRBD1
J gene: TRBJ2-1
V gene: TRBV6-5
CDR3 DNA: TGTGCCAGCAGTTATACCGGGACAGGGGTCAATGAGCAGTTCTTC
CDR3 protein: CASSYTGTGVNEQFF

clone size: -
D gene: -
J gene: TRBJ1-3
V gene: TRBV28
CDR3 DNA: TGTGCCAGCAGTTTATCTGGACATGACGGAAACACCATATATTTT
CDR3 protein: CASSLSGHDGNTIYF

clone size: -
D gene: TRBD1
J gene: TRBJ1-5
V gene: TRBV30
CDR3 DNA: TGTGCCTGGAGCCCCCTGGACAGGCGTTACCATCAGCCCCAGCATTTT
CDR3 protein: CAWSPLDRRYHQPQHF

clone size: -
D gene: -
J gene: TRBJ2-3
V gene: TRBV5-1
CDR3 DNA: TGCGCCAGCAGCTCCAGACTAAACACAGATACGCAGTATTTT
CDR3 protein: CASSSRLNTDTQYF

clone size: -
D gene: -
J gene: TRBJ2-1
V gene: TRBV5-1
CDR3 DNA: TGCGCCAGCAGCTTGGAGGGCGGGAGAGGGGGAATATACAATGAGCAGTTCTTC
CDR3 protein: CASSLEGGRGGIYNEQFF

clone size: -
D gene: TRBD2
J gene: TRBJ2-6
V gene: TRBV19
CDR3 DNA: TGTGCCAGTAGTCCGAATCCTGGCGGGAGCTCTGGGGCCAACGTCCTGACTTTC
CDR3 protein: CASSPNPGGSSGANVLTF

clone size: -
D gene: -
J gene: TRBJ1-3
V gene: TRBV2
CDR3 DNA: TGTGCCAGCAGTGTACAGGGTGGGGGAAACACCATATATTTT
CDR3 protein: CASSVQGGGNTIYF

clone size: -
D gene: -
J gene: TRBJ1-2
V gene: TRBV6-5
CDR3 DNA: TGTGCCAGCAGTTACCAGGGGTCCTACTATGGCTACACCTTC
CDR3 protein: CASSYQGSYYGYTF

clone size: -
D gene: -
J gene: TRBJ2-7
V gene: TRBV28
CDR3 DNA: TGTGCCAGCAGGAGCGCGTTATCCTACGAGCAGTACTTC
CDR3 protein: CASRSALSYEQYF

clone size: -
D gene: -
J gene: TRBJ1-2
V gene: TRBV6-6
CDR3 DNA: TGTGCCAGCATGAGGGGCGGGTATGGCTACACCTTC
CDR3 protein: CASMRGGYGYTF

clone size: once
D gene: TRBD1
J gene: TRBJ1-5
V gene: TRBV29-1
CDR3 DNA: TGCAGCGTGGTGGACAGGGGAAATCAGCCCCAGCATTTT
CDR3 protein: CSVVDRGNQPQHF

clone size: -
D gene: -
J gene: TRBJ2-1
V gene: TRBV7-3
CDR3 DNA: TGTGCCAGCAGCCCCTATCGGAGCTCCTACAATGAGCAGTTCTTC
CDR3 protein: CASSPYRSSYNEQFF

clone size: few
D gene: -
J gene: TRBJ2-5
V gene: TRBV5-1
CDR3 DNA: TGCGCCAGCAGCTTGGCCGTAAACGGCGAGACCCAGTACTTC
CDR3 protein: CASSLAVNGETQYF

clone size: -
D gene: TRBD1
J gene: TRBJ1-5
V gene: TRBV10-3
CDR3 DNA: TGTGCCAGCAGGAGGACAGGCGGGAATCAGCCCCAGCATTTT
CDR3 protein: CASRRTGGNQPQHF

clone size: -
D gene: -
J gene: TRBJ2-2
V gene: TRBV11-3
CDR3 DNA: TGTGCCAGCAGCTTAGGGAGGGGTCGGCCCGGGGAGCTGTTTTTT
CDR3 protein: CASSLGRGRPGELFF

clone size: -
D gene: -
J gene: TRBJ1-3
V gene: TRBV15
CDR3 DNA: TGTGCCACCAGCACGTCTGGAAACACCATATATTTT
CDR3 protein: CATSTSGNTIYF

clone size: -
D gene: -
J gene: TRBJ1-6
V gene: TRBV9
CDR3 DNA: TGTGCCAGCTGCGCAGGGGAGAGCTCCTATAATTCACCCCTCCACTTT
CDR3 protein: CASCAGESSYNSPLHF

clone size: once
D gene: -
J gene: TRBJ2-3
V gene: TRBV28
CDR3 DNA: TGTGCCAGCAGTTCCAGGTTGAGGGGAGGCACAGATACGCAGTATTTT
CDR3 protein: CASSSRLRGGTDTQYF

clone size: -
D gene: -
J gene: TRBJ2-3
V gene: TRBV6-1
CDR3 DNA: TGTGCCAGCAGTAACAGGGCGAGAGGAACAGATACGCAGTATTTT
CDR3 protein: CASSNRARGTDTQYF

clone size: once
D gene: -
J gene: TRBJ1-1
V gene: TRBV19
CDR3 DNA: TGTGCCAGTAGTATAGAACCACAGGGTGGGGTTGGAGCTTTCTTT
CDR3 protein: CASSIEPQGGVGAFF

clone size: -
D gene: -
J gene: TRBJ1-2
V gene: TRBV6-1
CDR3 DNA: TGTGCCAGCAGAGAATCATCGAACTATGGCTACACCTTC
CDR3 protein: CASRESSNYGYTF

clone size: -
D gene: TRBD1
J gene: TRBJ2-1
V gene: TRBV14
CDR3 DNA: TGTGCCAGCAGCCAAGCTACAGGGGTAAATGAGCAGTTCTTC
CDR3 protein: CASSQATGVNEQFF

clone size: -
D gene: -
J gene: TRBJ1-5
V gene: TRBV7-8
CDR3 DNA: TGTGCCAGCAGCTTTGTCAGGGACTTCTATAGCAATCAGCCCCAGCATTTT
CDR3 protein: CASSFVRDFYSNQPQHF

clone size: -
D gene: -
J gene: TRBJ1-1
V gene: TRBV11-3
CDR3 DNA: TGTGCCAGCAGCTTAGATCTCGGGGGGCTTGACACTGAAGCTTTCTTT
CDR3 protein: CASSLDLGGLDTEAFF

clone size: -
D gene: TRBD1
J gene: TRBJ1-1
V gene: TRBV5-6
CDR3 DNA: TGTGCCAGCAGCCCAATGTGGACAGGAGACACTGAAGCTTTCTTT
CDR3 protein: CASSPMWTGDTEAFF

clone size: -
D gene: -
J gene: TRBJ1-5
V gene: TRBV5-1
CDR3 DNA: TGCGCCAGCAGCTTGCAAGGGGGGGTAGGTCAGCCCCAGCATTTT
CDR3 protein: CASSLQGGVGQPQHF

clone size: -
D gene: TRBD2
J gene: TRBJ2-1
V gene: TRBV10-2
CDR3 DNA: TGCGCCAGCAGTGAGCGGGGGACTAGCGGGAGTCATGAGCAGTTCTTC
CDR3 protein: CASSERGTSGSHEQFF

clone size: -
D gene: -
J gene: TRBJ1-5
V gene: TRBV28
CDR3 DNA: TGTGCCAGCAGAACACCGGGACACAGCCAGCCCCAGCATTTT
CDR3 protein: CASRTPGHSQPQHF

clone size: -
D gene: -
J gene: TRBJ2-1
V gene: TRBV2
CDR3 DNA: TGTGCCAGCAGTGGGTCTAGCGTGAGCAATGAGCAGTTCTTC
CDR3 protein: CASSGSSVSNEQFF

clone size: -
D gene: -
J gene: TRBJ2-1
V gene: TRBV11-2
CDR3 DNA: TGTGCCAGCAGCTTAGACGGGACCTACAATGAGCAGTTCTTC
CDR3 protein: CASSLDGTYNEQFF

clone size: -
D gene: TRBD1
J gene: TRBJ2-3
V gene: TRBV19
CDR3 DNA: TGTGCCAGTAGTGCCAAACAGGGGATAACAGATACGCAGTATTTT
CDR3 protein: CASSAKQGITDTQYF

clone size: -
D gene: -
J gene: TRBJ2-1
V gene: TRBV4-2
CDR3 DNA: TGTGCCAGCAGCCAAGATTCAATTGAGCAGTTCTTC
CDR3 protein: CASSQDSIEQFF

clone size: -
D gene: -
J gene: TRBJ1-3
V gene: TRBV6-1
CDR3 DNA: TGTGCCAGCAGTGAAGTAATGCCAGGAGCTGGAAACACCATATATTTT
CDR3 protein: CASSEVMPGAGNTIYF

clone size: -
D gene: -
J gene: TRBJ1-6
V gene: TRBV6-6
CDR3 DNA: TGTGCCAGCAGTTCCAGGGCGGGCCTCCACTTT
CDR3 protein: CASSSRAGLHF

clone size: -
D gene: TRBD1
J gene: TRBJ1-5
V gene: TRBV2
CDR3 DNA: TGTGCCAGCAGTGACACAGGGGCACAGCCCCAGCATTTT
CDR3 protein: CASSDTGAQPQHF